This T cell receptor beta chain was identified during a study of CD8 T cells in Susac syndrome. The T cells that were sequenced for TCR beta were CD8+ and CD4+ cells from blood. Healthy donors were controls matched for age and sex. Purification of the CD8+ and CD4+ T cells relied on negative isolation, and TEMRA cells underwent FACS enrichment. The RNA, 0.5 to 1 ug, was put through reverse transcription using random hexamers. immunoSEQ multiplex PCR amplified TCR beta CDR3 across 54 Vbeta, 13 Jbeta. Using its own MiXCR run on the immunoSEQ multiplex PCR reads, TCRdb lists one record per CDR3 protein. In the table there are some 190,000 distinct CDR3 sequences, 85% to 95% of which are singletons. The specimen was CD4+ T cells from PBMCs. This receptor was identified in a human donor in good health.

CDR3 bases: TGCGCCAGCAGCTTGGGACCCAGGGACGAAAACTATGGCTACACCTTC. Protein sequence: CASSLGPRDENYGYTF. The chain is built from TRBV5-1 and TRBJ1-2; a possible D gene is TRBD1 (5 bases). This CDR3 region has 16 residues. Trimming left V 0 bases short and J 2 bases short, with 14 bases between. Per germline, CDR1 SGHRS and CDR2 YFSETQ.